Listed below are T cell receptor beta chains from one sample, sequenced in a study of blood T cells in healthy people across ages. Using its own MiXCR run on the 5' RACE reads, TCRdb lists one record per CDR3 protein. The table includes 700,000 to 850,000 distinct CDR3 sequences, about 34% detected once. The sequenced sample was blood. These receptor sequences come from a man aged 18 to 30 in good health. Both conserved end residues are part of each CDR3. The D gene is left open where the match is weak. Clone size, where shown, is once, few, many, or a class for clones that have expanded.

>-|TRBV2|TRBJ1-1|-
TGTGCCAGCAGTGACAGCCTAGGGCTAGGCAACACTGAAGCTTTCTTT
CASSDSLGLGNTEAFF
>few|TRBV4-3|TRBJ1-4|-
TGCGCCAGCAGCCAAGATACGCCTGCTGAAAAACTGTTTTTT
CASSQDTPAEKLFF
>few|TRBV5-1|TRBJ2-2|-
TGCGCCAGCAGCAAGGGGACCGAGAACACCGGGGAGCTGTTTTTT
CASSKGTENTGELFF
>-|TRBV7-3|TRBJ1-4|TRBD1
TGTGCAGGCACAGGGGTTGAAAAACTGTTTTTT
CAGTGVEKLFF
>few|TRBV12-3/TRBV12-4|TRBJ1-5|-
TGTGCCAGCAGTTTCGCAGCTAATCAGCCCCAGCATTTT
CASSFAANQPQHF
>many|TRBV12-3/TRBV12-4|TRBJ1-1|-
TGTGCCAGCAGTTTAGGGGGATCAGGCACTGAAGCTTTCTTT
CASSLGGSGTEAFF
>-|TRBV18|TRBJ2-3|-
TGTGCCAGCTCACAGGCAGGGGTGACAGATACGCAGTATTTT
CASSQAGVTDTQYF
>-|TRBV24-1|TRBJ2-7|-
TGTGCCACCAGTGATTTTACTAGCCCACAAGAGTCCCAGTACTTC
CATSDFTSPQESQYF
>-|TRBV12-3/TRBV12-4|TRBJ1-1|TRBD1
TGTGCCAGCAGATCCGGGACAGCGAACACTGAAGCTTTCTTT
CASRSGTANTEAFF
>few|TRBV15|TRBJ2-7|-
TGTGCCACCAGCAGAAGGCAGGGTGAGGCCTACGAGCAGTACTTC
CATSRRQGEAYEQYF
>-|TRBV12-3/TRBV12-4|TRBJ1-4|TRBD1
TGTGCCAGCAGTTTAGCCCCGACAGGGGTGCATGAAAAACTGTTTTTT
CASSLAPTGVHEKLFF
>-|TRBV20-1|TRBJ2-5|-
TGCAGTGCTAGAGATATTAACGTTGATGGGCAGGGGATGTGGACCCAGTACTTC
CSARDINVDGQGMWTQYF
>few|TRBV11-1|TRBJ2-1|TRBD2
TGTGCCAGCAGGGGACTAGCGGGGCCCAATGAGCAGTTCTTC
CASRGLAGPNEQFF
>-|TRBV6-2/TRBV6-3|TRBJ2-7|-
TGTGCCAGCAGTTTGATCGGACTCTACGAGCAGTACTTC
CASSLIGLYEQYF
>few|TRBV29-1|TRBJ1-1|TRBD1
TGCAGCACTCGGACAGGGGTGAACACTGAAGCTTTCTTT
CSTRTGVNTEAFF
>many|TRBV12-3/TRBV12-4|TRBJ2-5|-
TGTGCCAGCAGCCGATCCCGAGTTCAAGAGACCCAGTACTTC
CASSRSRVQETQYF
>few|TRBV7-3|TRBJ2-7|TRBD2
TGTGCCAGCACCTACCTAGCGGATAACTACAATGAGCAGTACTTC
CASTYLADNYNEQYF
>-|TRBV5-1|TRBJ1-2|TRBD1
TGCGCCAGCAGCCGTAGCGGACAGGGAGCAGATGGCTACACCTTC
CASSRSGQGADGYTF
>once|TRBV28|TRBJ1-1|-
TGTGCCAGTGTTAAGATCAATCTAATTGAAGCTTTCTTT
CASVKINLIEAFF
>many|TRBV29-1|TRBJ2-5|TRBD1
TGCAGCGTGAGGACAGGGGGAGTGGAGACCCAGTACTTC
CSVRTGGVETQYF
>-|TRBV5-1|TRBJ2-2|-
TGCGCCAGCAGCTCCGGAGGGTTTGGCACCGGGGAGCTGTTTTTT
CASSSGGFGTGELFF
>-|TRBV5-1|TRBJ2-7|TRBD2
TGCGCCAGCAGCTTGGGGGGACTAGCGGTATACAATGAGCAGTACTTC
CASSLGGLAVYNEQYF
>-|TRBV21-1|TRBJ1-1|-
TGTGCCAGCAGCAAAGTCGAGGGGATCACTGAAGCTTTCTTT
CASSKVEGITEAFF
>-|TRBV28|TRBJ2-5|TRBD1
TGTGCCAGCAGTTTAGACAGGGGGTTCCAAGAGACCCAGTACTTC
CASSLDRGFQETQYF
>-|TRBV20-1|TRBJ2-5|-
TGCAGTGCTAGCCTTAATATGTTGTCAGGGGATGAGCAGTACTTC
CSASLNMLSGDEQYF
>few|TRBV20-1|TRBJ1-2|-
TGCAGTGCCTGGACAGTCCGGGGCTACACCTTC
CSAWTVRGYTF
>-|TRBV20-1|TRBJ2-7|TRBD1
TGCAGTGCTAGAGGGGACAGGGGGTTTTACGAGCAGTACTTC
CSARGDRGFYEQYF
>once|TRBV12-3/TRBV12-4|TRBJ1-1|-
TGTGCCAGCAGCGCACTGCCTCAAAACACTGAAGCTTTCTTT
CASSALPQNTEAFF
>-|TRBV5-1|TRBJ1-2|-
TGCGCCAGCAGGTTCGAGACGGGAGGCTACACCTTC
CASRFETGGYTF
>-|TRBV7-8|TRBJ2-4|-
TGTGCCAGCAGCTTTGGTCGGGCCAAAAACATTCAGTACTTC
CASSFGRAKNIQYF
>-|TRBV3-1|TRBJ1-2|-
TGTGCCAGCAGCCAAGAGAGGGTCGGCTACACCTTC
CASSQERVGYTF
>-|TRBV7-9|TRBJ1-2|TRBD1
TGTGTCAGCACAGGGGATCTCTATGGCTACACCTTC
CVSTGDLYGYTF
>many|TRBV20-1|TRBJ2-5|-
TGCAGTGCTAGTCGGACTTCGCAAGAGACCCAGTACTTC
CSASRTSQETQYF
>-|TRBV7-8|TRBJ1-1|-
TGTGCCAGCAGCTTGGCGGTCAATGGGAATGGCGTAGCTTTCTTT
CASSLAVNGNGVAFF
>few|TRBV12-3/TRBV12-4|TRBJ1-1|TRBD1
TGTGCCAGCAGTGGACAGGGGGGAATTGAAGCTTTCTTT
CASSGQGGIEAFF
>many|TRBV2|TRBJ2-1|-
TGTGCCAGCAGGCGAGGGGGGGGTTACAATGAGCAGTTCTTC
CASRRGGGYNEQFF
>-|TRBV6-2/TRBV6-3|TRBJ2-6|-
TGTGCCAGCAGTTACTCGAAGAGGGTCAGAGGGGCCAACGTCCTGACTTTC
CASSYSKRVRGANVLTF
>-|TRBV29-1|TRBJ2-7|-
TGCAGCGTTTCAACGCGATCCTACGAGCAGTACTTC
CSVSTRSYEQYF
>-|TRBV11-2|TRBJ2-2|-
TGTGCCAGCAGCTCACGGATTTTGAACACCGGGGAGCTGTTTTTT
CASSSRILNTGELFF
>-|TRBV20-1|TRBJ2-5|TRBD2
TGCAGTGCTAGAGTAGCCCTAGCGGGGGGGCATGAGACCCAGTACTTC
CSARVALAGGHETQYF
>-|TRBV12-3/TRBV12-4|TRBJ2-5|TRBD1
TGTGCCAGCAGCCAGGACAGGACCGGGGAGACCCAGTACTTC
CASSQDRTGETQYF
>many|TRBV20-1|TRBJ2-1|-
TGCAGTGCTCAAAGGGGCTACAATGAGCAGTTCTTC
CSAQRGYNEQFF
>-|TRBV29-1|TRBJ2-5|-
TGCAGCGTCCAAGGCGGGACCCAGTACTTC
CSVQGGTQYF
>-|TRBV27|TRBJ1-5|TRBD1
TGTGCCAGCAGTTTACAGGGGGCGGTAAATCAGCCCCAGCATTTT
CASSLQGAVNQPQHF
>-|TRBV7-2|TRBJ2-3|-
TGTGCCAGCAGGCGAACCTTACAGGATACGCGGTATTTT
CASRRTLQDTRYF
>few|TRBV20-1|TRBJ2-1|TRBD2
TGCAGTGTCACGCTAGCGGGCGGCTCAGAGCAGTTCTTC
CSVTLAGGSEQFF